This T cell receptor (beta chain) is drawn from a study of Ad26.COV2.S vaccination and SARS-CoV-2 variants. Study summary: Intramuscularly, Ad26.COV2.S was given either once or twice, 56 days apart. Study-level points and caveats: Spike-specific CD8+ and CD4+ T cell responses reportedly showed substantial breadth after vaccination.

Clones were read by immunoSEQ multiplex PCR, and TCRdb kept only the in-frame ones, dropping some. The table lists 400,000 or so clones, 75% to 90% of them singletons. As to this clone: Its specificity is not known.

There are 13 residues in the CDR3. Germline CDR1 is SGHRS and CDR2 is YFSETQ. V lost 0 bases to trimming and J lost 10 bases, with 13 bases between them. Noted treatment: roughly 20 received Ad26.COV2.S at low or high dose, single or two shots; about 5 received placebo; per-sample allocation not given. Day 63 after the first injection of vaccine or placebo was the sampling time. Donation came from an adult in Boston who was aged 18-55 years. The vaccine antigen was prefusion-stabilized Wuhan SARS-CoV-2 spike. The chain uses TRBV5-1 and TRBJ1-2; D gene ambiguous. The material was peripheral blood, obtained in a trial of Ad26.COV2.S vaccine versus placebo. The source is a person between 18 and 59 years old who received the Ad26.COV2.S COVID-19 vaccine or a placebo. CDR3 in amino acids: CASSLGSVFDYTF. The CDR3 bases are TGCGCCAGCAGCTTGGGATCCGTCTTCGACTACACCTTC.